Shown below are 23 T cell receptor beta chains from a single sample sequenced in a study of blood T cell repertoires in COVID-19. Produced via immunoSEQ multiplex PCR; TCRdb's table is partial and in-frame only. The sample holds around 95,000 clones; about nine tenths are singletons and the top ten take roughly 5%. The sample taken for sequencing was peripheral blood. Every receptor here comes from a man aged 50-59 years with acute or convalescent COVID-19.

The V and J genes are TRBV10-2 and TRBJ2-3; TRBD2 matches at 15 bases. Germline trimming cut 6 bases from V and 1 base from J; bases unmatched to any gene: 8. This CDR3 has 18 amino acids. The germline CDR1 and CDR2 sequences are WSHSY and SAAADI. CDR3 sequence reads: CASSRGLAGGRGTDTQYF. The CDR3 DNA reads as TGCGCCAGCAGCAGGGGACTAGCGGGAGGCCGAGGCACAGATACGCAGTATTTT.

V usage is TRBV27 and J usage is TRBJ1-2; D is ambiguous. V dropped 7 bases and J dropped 5 bases, with 11 bases sitting between them. CDR3 length equals 12 residues. Germline V gene sequence: CDR1 MNHEY, CDR2 SMNVEV (reference sequence). CDR3 DNA sequence: TGTGCCAGCATGGAGGCGGGGTATGGCTACACCTTC. It is translated as CASMEAGYGYTF.

The chain joins TRBV5-1 to TRBJ1-1, with 7 bases that match TRBD1. Germline V gives CDR1 SGHRS, CDR2 YFSETQ. CDR3 length: 16 amino acids. V lost 4 bases, J lost 5 bases, and 14 bases stayed unmatched. CDR3 amino acids: CASSVETGVGRTEAFF. CDR3 nucleotides: TGCGCCAGCAGCGTCGAAACAGGGGTGGGAAGGACTGAAGCTTTCTTT.

This chain joins TRBV7-9 and TRBJ1-1; D perhaps matches TRBD1 (5 bases). Trimming removed 3 bases from V and 7 bases from J, with 9 bases in between. This CDR3 has 12 amino acids. The germline CDR1 and CDR2 sequences are SEHNR and FQNEAQ (reference sequence). Here the CDR3 DNA reads TGTGCCAGCAGCTTGAGGCAGGGTGAAGCTTTCTTT. Its translation: CASSLRQGEAFF.

This clone was found a few times. The chain recombines TRBV5-6 with TRBJ1-2; D call uncertain. The V gene lost 2 bases and the J gene lost 2 bases, with 7 bases spanning the gap. Per germline, CDR1 SGHDT and CDR2 YYEEEE. The CDR3 totals 13 residues. This CDR3 is CASSFNSNYGYTF. The CDR3 DNA reads TGTGCCAGCAGCTTTAACAGCAACTATGGCTACACCTTC.

The rearrangement links TRBV6-6 to TRBJ1-2; TRBD1 aligns across 7 bases. V lost 6 bases, J lost 0 bases, and 7 bases stayed unmatched. This CDR3 comprises 15 residues. Per germline, CDR1 MNHNY and CDR2 SVGAGI (reference sequence). The CDR3 DNA sequence: TGTGCCAGCAGCTTCCGGGACAGTCCTAACTATGGCTACACCTTC. Encoded protein: CASSFRDSPNYGYTF.

This chain joins TRBV30 and TRBJ1-3; tentative D call: TRBD1 (5 bases). Germline CDR1 GTSNPN, CDR2 SVGIG (reference sequence). With 2 bases removed from V and 2 bases from J, the gap between germline ends came to 10 bases. The CDR3 covers 14 residues. The DNA for the CDR3 is TGTGCCTGGAGTCCGGGAGGGGCTGGAAACACCATATATTTT. The encoded protein is CAWSPGGAGNTIYF.

The chain is built from TRBV11-2 and TRBJ2-3, with 10 bases matching TRBD2. With V trimmed by 4 bases and J by 4 bases, 8 bases remained unmatched. Germline lookup yields CDR1 SGHAT and CDR2 FQNNGV. There are 16 residues in the CDR3. CDR3 coding DNA: TGTGCCAGCAGCTCCATTAGGACTAGCGGCCCAGATACGCAGTATTTT. It codes for CASSSIRTSGPDTQYF. The full variable domain, in which reference TRBV11-2 and TRBJ2-3 provide the parts outside the CDR3, is EAGVAQSPRYKIIEKRQSVAFWCNPISGHATLYWYQQILGQGPKLLIQFQNNGVVDDSQLPKDRFSAERLKGVDSTLKIQPAKLEDSAVYLCASSSIRTSGPDTQYFGPGTRLTVL.

The chain combines TRBV19 with TRBJ1-1; 8 bases are a match to TRBD1. With V trimmed by 5 bases and J by 3 bases, 14 bases remained unmatched. CDR3 length: 17 amino acids. Looked up from germline, CDR1 is LNHDA and CDR2 is SQIVND (reference sequence). In nucleotides, the CDR3 is TGTGCCAGTAGTTCCCACGGCACAGGGGGGATGGACACTGAAGCTTTCTTT. This sequence encodes CASSSHGTGGMDTEAFF.

The rearrangement uses TRBV6-5 and TRBJ2-2, with 9 bases matching TRBD1. This CDR3 is 14 amino acids long. Looked up from germline, CDR1 is MNHEY and CDR2 is SVGAGI. J lost 6 bases, V lost 2 bases, and 1 base had no gene match. CDR3 amino acids: CASSYRTGAGELFF. DNA for the CDR3: TGTGCCAGCAGTTACCGGACAGGGGCCGGGGAGCTGTTTTTT.

V is TRBV6-5 and J is TRBJ1-1; no clear D gene. Germline CDR1 MNHEY, CDR2 SVGAGI. V lost 3 bases to trimming and J lost 4 bases, with 9 bases between them. The length of the CDR3 is 13 residues. The CDR3 reads CASSYAGSTEAFF. DNA for the CDR3: TGTGCCAGCAGTTATGCGGGAAGCACTGAAGCTTTCTTT.

The chain combines TRBV11-3 with TRBJ1-4, with 7 positions matching TRBD1. V trimming: 4 bases; J trimming: 8 bases; junction bases outside the gene matches: 10. The CDR3 runs 15 residues. The germline V gene encodes CDR1 SGHNT and CDR2 YENEEA. This CDR3 reads CASSSSGTDGEKLFF. In DNA, the CDR3 is TGTGCCAGCAGCTCTTCCGGGACAGATGGGGAAAAACTGTTTTTT.

The V gene is TRBV24-1, the J gene TRBJ2-2; 14 bases fit TRBD2. The trim removed 6 bases at V and 0 bases at J, leaving 8 bases unmatched. The CDR3 spans 19 residues. Germline V CDR1 and CDR2: KGHDR, SFDVKD. In DNA, the CDR3 is TGTGCCACCAGTCACGGAGGACTAGCGGGAGGTCCGAACACCGGGGAGCTGTTTTTT. Its protein is CATSHGGLAGGPNTGELFF.

The gene calls are TRBV19 and TRBJ2-1; TRBD2 might be the D (7 bases). Trimming took 9 bases from V and 1 from J, leaving 19 bases between them. The CDR3 extends over 16 amino acids. Germline V gene data show CDR1 as LNHDA and CDR2 as SQIVND (reference sequence). The CDR3 coding sequence is TGTGCCAGCTCACTAAAGGGGGGGGCGTCCTACAATGAGCAGTTCTTC. Its protein is CASSLKGGASYNEQFF.

The gene calls are TRBV7-8 and TRBJ2-3, with 10 positions matching TRBD2. The CDR3 covers 18 residues. CDR1 is SGHVS and CDR2 is FQNEAQ in the germline V gene. The junction had 16 bases not matched to a gene; V was cut back by 4 bases and J by 6 bases. The CDR3, as DNA: TGTGCCAGCAGCTCCATTAGTGGACTAGCGGCATATAAGGATACGCAGTATTTT. Residues: CASSSISGLAAYKDTQYF.

This clone was seen once. This chain links TRBV19 with TRBJ1-4; perhaps TRBD1 as D (5 bases). The CDR3 is made up of 12 amino acids. The germline V gene encodes CDR1 LNHDA and CDR2 SQIVND (reference sequence). V was trimmed by 4 bases and J by 7 bases, leaving 7 bases between them. The CDR3 loop is CASSTGPEKLFF. The CDR3 DNA sequence: TGTGCCAGTAGTACAGGGCCTGAAAAACTGTTTTTT.

This clone was seen a handful of times. This chain connects TRBV6-4 to TRBJ1-1, with a tentative D call TRBD1 (6 bases). CDR3 length equals 14 residues. Germline assignment: CDR1 MRHNA and CDR2 SNTAGT. Between the trimmed V and J ends, which lost 4 bases and 5 bases, there was a span of 14 bases. CDR3 region: CASSARQEGTEAFF. The CDR3 DNA reads as TGTGCCAGCAGTGCCCGACAGGAAGGAACTGAAGCTTTCTTT.

CDR3 DNA sequence: TGTGCCAGCAGCTTAGTGTACCGGGACACTTCCTACGAGCAGTACTTC. Translating gives CASSLVYRDTSYEQYF. The chain joins TRBV7-6 to TRBJ2-7; perhaps TRBD1 as D (6 bases). V shed 1 base and J shed 1 base, with 14 bases lying between them. There are 16 residues in the CDR3. CDR1 is SGHVS and CDR2 is FNYEAQ in the germline V gene.

This sequence joins TRBV5-1 and TRBJ1-2, with 10 nucleotides matching TRBD1. The CDR3 has 14 amino acids. V lost 4 bases to trimming and J lost 4 bases; unmatched junction nucleotides: 4. The germline V gene has CDR1 SGHRS and CDR2 YFSETQ. The CDR3 sequence is CASSGDRGSYGYTF. The CDR3 nucleotides read TGCGCCAGCAGCGGGGACAGGGGTTCCTATGGCTACACCTTC.

The gene calls are TRBV14 and TRBJ2-2; TRBD2 aligns across 13 bases. V lost 4 bases to trimming and J lost 4 bases; unmatched junction nucleotides: 9. This CDR3 comprises 18 residues. From germline, CDR1 is SGHDN and CDR2 FVKESK. The CDR3 DNA sequence: TGTGCCAGCAGCCTGGGACTAGCGGGGTTAGATGGCACCGGGGAGCTGTTTTTT. Translation: CASSLGLAGLDGTGELFF.

The chain is built from TRBV6-1 and TRBJ2-7; D is perhaps TRBD1 (8 bases). The CDR3 consists of 16 residues. V lost 1 base to trimming and J lost 4 bases, with 17 bases between them. Looked up from germline, CDR1 is MNHNS and CDR2 is SASEGT. In nucleotides, the CDR3 is TGTGCCAGCAGTGAAGTGGTAGGACAGGGAGGGTACGAGCAGTACTTC. Translated: CASSEVVGQGGYEQYF.

This clone appeared once. The genes are TRBV10-3 and TRBJ1-2, with TRBD1 as a possible D gene (6 bases). This CDR3 spans 14 amino acids. V was trimmed by 4 bases and J by 7 bases, leaving 16 bases between them. Per germline, CDR1 ENHRY and CDR2 SYGVKD. The DNA for the CDR3 is TGTGCCATCAGTGTGGAAGGGGGAAAAGGTGGCTACACCTTC. Its translation: CAISVEGGKGGYTF.

The V call is TRBV12-5, the J call TRBJ2-1, with 7 bases that match TRBD2. V shed 4 bases and J 4 bases; nucleotides not matched to a gene: 10. Looked up from germline, CDR1 is LGHNT and CDR2 is FRNRAP. The CDR3 contains 16 residues. The CDR3 region is CASGSPAGRGYNEQFF. The CDR3 DNA follows: TGTGCTAGTGGTTCCCCAGCGGGAAGAGGTTACAATGAGCAGTTCTTC.